Below are 6 T cell receptor beta chains sequenced from a single sample in a study of shared clonotypes between healthy human individuals. Libraries were prepared by immunoSEQ multiplex PCR; TCRdb keeps only in-frame clonotypes and omits some of them. The sample has more than 2,000,000 clones, about 92% seen once. Material for sequencing was naive CD4+ T cells sorted from blood. Stated subset: CD45RA+ positively selected. The receptors here all came from a man aged 18 to 29 in good health.

This clone was counted a single time. The rearrangement links TRBV6-5 to TRBJ2-1; the D gene is possibly TRBD2 (6 bases). V lost 6 bases, J lost 2 bases, and 8 bases lay in between. CDR3 size: 13 residues. Germline assignment: CDR1 MNHEY and CDR2 SVGAGI. CDR3 in DNA: TGTGCCAGCAGCCGCGGGGCCTACAATGAGCAGTTCTTC. Its protein is CASSRGAYNEQFF.

This rearrangement joins TRBV30 to TRBJ2-1; the D is unclear. The CDR3 runs to 13 residues. The germline V gene encodes CDR1 GTSNPN and CDR2 SVGIG (reference sequence). Trimming removed 3 bases from V and 8 bases from J, with 14 bases in between. This chain's CDR3 is CAWSRLAGHEQFF. The CDR3 DNA reads as TGTGCCTGGAGCCGTCTTGCCGGTCATGAGCAGTTCTTC.

The chain links TRBV2 to TRBJ1-3; 7 bases agree with TRBD1. The CDR3 length is 14 residues. Unmatched junction bases numbered 6, after V lost 6 bases and J lost 4 bases. CDR1 and CDR2 from the germline V gene are SNHLY and FYNNEI. CDR3 loop: CASSQTGIGNTIYF. As DNA, the CDR3 is TGTGCCAGCAGCCAGACAGGGATCGGAAACACCATATATTTT.

The chain is built from TRBV6-5 and TRBJ1-4; tentative D call: TRBD1 (5 bases). V was shortened by 5 bases and J by 10 bases, with 17 bases between the two germline ends. The CDR3 length is 14 residues. The germline CDR1 and CDR2 sequences are MNHEY and SVGAGI. CDR3 in DNA: TGTGCCAGCAGTCCGACAGACTCCAACCGAAAACTGTTTTTT. Translated, it gives CASSPTDSNRKLFF.

This clone was seen once. This rearrangement joins TRBV18 to TRBJ2-2; D not resolved. Germline CDR1 and CDR2: KGHSH and LQKENI. The CDR3 runs 14 residues. The V gene lost 3 bases and the J gene lost 6 bases, with 11 bases spanning the gap. The CDR3 loop is CASSPPSSAGELFF. The CDR3 coding sequence is TGTGCCAGCTCACCCCCCTCGAGCGCCGGGGAGCTGTTTTTT.

This chain joins TRBV5-8 and TRBJ1-2, with D perhaps TRBD1 (5 bases). Germline V lookup: CDR1 SGHTS, CDR2 YDEGEE. V was cut by 6 bases and J by 4 bases, with 19 bases left in between. This CDR3 has 15 amino acids. CDR3 nucleotide sequence: TGTGCCAGCATCCTGCAGGGTAGGGGTGGCTATGGCTACACCTTC. This sequence encodes CASILQGRGGYGYTF.